This T cell receptor (beta chain) was identified in a study of blood T cell repertoires in COVID-19. Turning to the study itself: Sites across the United States, Italy and Spain contributed samples from acute and convalescent COVID-19.

The study recruited people aged 18 to 89 years across 24 US areas. Sequenced by immunoSEQ multiplex PCR; TCRdb stores in-frame clones only, minus some. This sample has over 200,000 clones, with 70% to 90% found just once. Sequencing was performed on PBMCs or T cells enriched from blood (not recorded which). This clonotype originated in a woman in her fifties or sixties in a cohort exposed to, infected with or recovered from COVID-19 (not recorded which).

DNA for the CDR3: TGCGCCAGCAGCCAAGAATCAGGTGCAACTAATGAAAAACTGTTTTTT. It encodes CASSQESGATNEKLFF. The V gene is TRBV4-3, the J gene TRBJ1-4; no reliable D call. Germline V lookup: CDR1 LGHNA, CDR2 YSLEER. The CDR3 spans 16 residues. Trimming stripped 0 bases from V and 0 bases from J, with 8 bases between.